This T cell receptor (beta chain) is from a study of Tregs in tolerant kidney transplant recipients. Details on this clone: Antigen specificity is unknown.

Unstimulated Tregs (CD4+CD25+CD127-) and CD4+CD25- non-Tregs were sorted from PBMCs. Only in-frame clones appear in the TCRdb table, and some are missing; sequencing was by immunoSEQ multiplex PCR. Counted here are some 240,000 clones, 84% occurring once; the ten biggest clones make up under 0.65%. The V gene's germline CDR1 is SNHLY and CDR2 FYNNEI. CDR3 length equals 16 residues. V dropped 2 bases and J dropped 5 bases, with 15 bases sitting between them. The study's findings and limits: Biological reproducibility was not directly addressed, but technical replication error appeared minimal. Few patients were studied, so findings need validation in larger groups. Expanding Tregs on activated donor B cells appeared to best identify donor-specific TCRbeta clones.

J is TRBJ1-4 and V is TRBV2; D gene uncertain. The sequencing input was CD4+ T cells from blood. This clonotype originated in a human donor in good health. CDR3 sequence: CASSEWGLVGNEKLFF. Here the CDR3 DNA reads TGTGCCAGCAGTGAATGGGGTCTGGTAGGGAATGAAAAACTGTTTTTT.